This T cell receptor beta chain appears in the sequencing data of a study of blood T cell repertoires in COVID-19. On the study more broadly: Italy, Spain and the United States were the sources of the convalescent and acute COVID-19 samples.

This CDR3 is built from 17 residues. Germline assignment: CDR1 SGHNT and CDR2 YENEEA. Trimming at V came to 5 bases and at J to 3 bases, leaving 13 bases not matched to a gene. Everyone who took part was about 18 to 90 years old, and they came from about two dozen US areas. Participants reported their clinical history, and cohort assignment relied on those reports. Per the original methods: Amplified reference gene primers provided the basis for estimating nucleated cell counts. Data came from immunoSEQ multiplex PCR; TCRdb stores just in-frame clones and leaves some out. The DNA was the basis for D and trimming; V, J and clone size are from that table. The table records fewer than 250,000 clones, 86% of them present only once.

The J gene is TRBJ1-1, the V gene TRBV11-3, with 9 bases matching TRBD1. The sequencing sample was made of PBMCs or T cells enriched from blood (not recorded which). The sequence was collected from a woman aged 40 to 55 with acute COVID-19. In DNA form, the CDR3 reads TGTGCCAGCAGCACCGCCCTAACAGGGGGCTTAGACACTGAAGCTTTCTTT. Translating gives CASSTALTGGLDTEAFF.